This entry describes one T cell receptor beta chain. Antigen: not known. The sample comes from a study of T cell responses to AZD1222 COVID-19 vaccine. General study results and limits: White British people made up most donors, females outnumbered males, and clonal diversity was possibly underestimated. Only a handful of AZD1222 recipients, roughly six in all, had baseline seropositivity.

Sequencing was performed with immunoSEQ multiplex PCR; in TCRdb, only in-frame clones are kept and a portion is missing. The table includes more than 95,000 clones, 90% detected once. The sequence was collected from an adult in good health. This material consisted of peripheral blood, taken on day 0 of AZD1222 vaccination.

The DNA for the CDR3 is TGTGCCAGCACCCCAGGGGACGTGAACACTGAAGCTTTCTTT. Its translation: CASTPGDVNTEAFF. The rearrangement joins TRBV28 to TRBJ1-1, with D possibly being TRBD1 (6 bases). The germline V gene has CDR1 MDHEN and CDR2 SYDVKM. The CDR3 runs 14 residues. V was clipped by 7 bases and J by 0 bases, with 12 bases between them.